The source of this T cell receptor (beta chain) is a study of T cell repertoires in ileal Crohn's disease. Overall study context: About 40% were active smokers at surgery; median disease duration was nearly eight years.

Germline loops: CDR1 MNHEY, CDR2 SVGAGI. There are 15 residues in the CDR3. V shed 5 bases and J 3 bases; nucleotides not matched to a gene: 9. The time point denotes: neoterminal ileum biopsy at postoperative endoscopy, about 6 months after surgery. The study, taken as a whole, reports: Every patient over 26.8% clonality showed endoscopic recurrence.

Using immunoSEQ multiplex PCR, the repertoire was profiled, and TCRdb retains in-frame clones only, with some absent. The sample yields over 10,000 clones, over 60% seen once. As concerns this clone: Its antigen is as yet unknown.

The sequenced material came from ileal tissue. The V call is TRBV6-5, the J call TRBJ2-7, with 8 positions matching TRBD1. The clonotype comes from an adult with Crohn's disease. CDR3 residues: CASSRPQGGHYEQYF. The CDR3 DNA is TGTGCCAGCAGTCGACCACAGGGGGGACACTACGAGCAGTACTTC.